This TCR beta chain comes out of a study of cytomegalovirus exposure and HLA in healthy donors. Study-wide findings and caveats: Confirmation was obtained in vitro that a few CMV-associated chains are specific for CMV antigens. TCR beta chains numbering 164 were designated cytomegalovirus-associated.

Measured with immunoSEQ multiplex PCR; TCRdb has only the in-frame clones, and not every one. The sample consists of about 82,000 clones, 85% to 95% of them appearing once. V shed 5 bases and J 7 bases; nucleotides not matched to a gene: 4. The germline CDR1 and CDR2 sequences are PRHDT and FYEKMQ (reference sequence). The CDR3 length is 14 residues. Concerning this clone: Its matching antigen is unknown.

The source is a woman between 18 and 30 years old in good health and CMV-seronegative. The specimen was PBMCs. The V and J genes are TRBV13 and TRBJ2-3, with 12 bases that match TRBD1. DNA for the CDR3: TGTGCCAGCAGCCCCCGGGACAGGGGGCATACGCAGTATTTT. It is translated as CASSPRDRGHTQYF. Full variable domain (missing parts from reference TRBV13 and TRBJ2-3): AAGVIQSPRHLIKEKRETATLKCYPIPRHDTVYWYQQGPGQDPQFLISFYEKMQSDKGSIPDRFSAQQFSDYHSELNMSSLELGDSALYFCASSPRDRGHTQYFGPGTRLTVL.